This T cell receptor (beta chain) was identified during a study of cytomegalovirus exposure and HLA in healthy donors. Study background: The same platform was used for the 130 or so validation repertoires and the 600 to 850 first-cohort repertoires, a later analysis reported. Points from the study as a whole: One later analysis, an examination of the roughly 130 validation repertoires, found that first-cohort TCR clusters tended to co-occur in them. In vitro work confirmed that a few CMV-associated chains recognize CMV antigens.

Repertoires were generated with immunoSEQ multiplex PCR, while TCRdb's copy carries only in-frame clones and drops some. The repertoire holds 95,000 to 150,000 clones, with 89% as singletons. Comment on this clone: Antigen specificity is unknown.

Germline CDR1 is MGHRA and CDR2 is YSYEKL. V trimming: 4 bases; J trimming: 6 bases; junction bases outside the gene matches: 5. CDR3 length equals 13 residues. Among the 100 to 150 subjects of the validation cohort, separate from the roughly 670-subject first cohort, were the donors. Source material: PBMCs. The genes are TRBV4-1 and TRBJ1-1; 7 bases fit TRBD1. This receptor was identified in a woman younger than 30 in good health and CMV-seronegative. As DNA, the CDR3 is TGCGCCAGCAGCCGAGACAGGGCCTCTGAAGCTTTCTTT. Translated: CASSRDRASEAFF.